This passage covers 27 T cell receptor beta chains from one sample sequenced in a study of T cell changes during pregnancy in multiple sclerosis. Assay: immunoSEQ multiplex PCR; the TCRdb copy retains only in-frame clones and omits some. The sample comprises 60,000 to 70,000 clones, 91% of which are singletons, and less than 1.5% rests with the top ten. The input for sequencing was peripheral blood, taken after pregnancy. Receptors were obtained from a female donor in good health, enrolled as a control in a pregnancy study.

The rearrangement joins TRBV30 to TRBJ2-1; TRBD1 might be the D (5 bases). From germline, CDR1 is GTSNPN and CDR2 SVGIG (reference sequence). The V gene lost 0 bases and the J gene lost 4 bases, with 13 bases spanning the gap. This CDR3 spans 15 amino acids. In DNA form, the CDR3 reads TGTGCCTGGAGTGTAGCCACTCGGACATACAATGAGCAGTTCTTC. The encoded protein is CAWSVATRTYNEQFF.

This clone has only one observation. The chain couples TRBV19 to TRBJ1-5, with TRBD1 identical over 10 bases. V was pared by 6 bases and J by 6 bases, with 17 bases of the junction left unmatched. CDR1 is LNHDA and CDR2 is SQIVND in the germline V gene (reference sequence). The CDR3 has 18 amino acids. The DNA of the CDR3 is TGTGCCAGTAGAATGGGAATGGACAGGGGGAGGGGAGGTCAGCCCCAGCATTTT. Encoded protein: CASRMGMDRGRGGQPQHF.

The chain employs TRBV7-8 and TRBJ1-5; 8 bases line up with TRBD1. This CDR3 has 15 residues. The germline V gene has CDR1 SGHVS and CDR2 FQNEAQ. With V trimmed by 5 bases and J by 1 base, 4 bases remained unmatched. The CDR3 reads CASSADRASNQPQHF. The CDR3 DNA sequence: TGTGCCAGCAGCGCGGACAGGGCGAGCAATCAGCCCCAGCATTTT. The full variable domain, completed using reference TRBV7-8 and TRBJ1-5, is GAGVSQSPRYKVAKRGQDVALRCDPISGHVSLFWYQQALGQGPEFLTYFQNEAQLDKSGLPSDRFFAERPEGSVSTLKIQRTQQEDSAVYLCASSADRASNQPQHFGDGTRLSIL.

This clone was seen only once. CDR3 amino acids: CASSQAGHSGANVLTF. The CDR3 coding sequence is TGTGCCAGCAGCCAAGCGGGACACTCTGGGGCCAACGTCCTGACTTTC. The rearrangement joins TRBV4-2 to TRBJ2-6, with D possibly TRBD1 on 6 matching bases. Germline V gene lookup returns CDR1 LGHNA and CDR2 YNFKEQ. This CDR3 is built from 16 residues. V was pared by 1 base and J by 0 bases, with 7 bases between.

The chain carries TRBV15 and TRBJ1-1; no firm D call. With 3 bases removed from V and 3 bases from J, the gap between germline ends came to 5 bases. Germline V CDR1 and CDR2: LNHNV, YYDKDF (reference sequence). This CDR3 contains 12 residues. The CDR3 nucleotides read TGTGCCACCAGCAGGGCCTACACTGAAGCTTTCTTT. Its protein is CATSRAYTEAFF.

The chain employs TRBV15 and TRBJ2-3; 9 bases are shared with TRBD2. With 1 base clipped from V and 4 bases from J, the junction kept 6 bases outside the gene matches. This CDR3 comprises 16 residues. In germline, CDR1 is LNHNV, CDR2 YYDKDF (reference sequence). Written as DNA, the CDR3 is TGTGCCACCAGCAGAGGTAGTGGCGGGGGGGCAGATACGCAGTATTTT. It encodes CATSRGSGGGADTQYF.

The V gene is TRBV6-1, the J gene TRBJ2-5, with 8 bases that match TRBD1. The CDR3 is made up of 13 amino acids. The trim removed 7 bases at V and 4 bases at J, leaving 5 bases unmatched. Germline V gives CDR1 MNHNS, CDR2 SASEGT. CDR3 sequence reads: CASKTGGRETQYF. The CDR3 bases are TGTGCCAGCAAAACAGGGGGAAGAGAGACCCAGTACTTC.

The chain carries TRBV6-5 and TRBJ1-1; D gene ambiguous. The CDR3 is made up of 14 amino acids. V shed 8 bases and J shed 1 base, with 14 bases lying between them. CDR1 is MNHEY, CDR2 SVGAGI, per germline. The CDR3 DNA reads as TGTGCCAGCTGTCCCGCACGAGCGAACACTGAAGCTTTCTTT. Its protein is CASCPARANTEAFF.

This clone was seen once. Other DNA sequences of this sample code for an identical CDR3. The chain joins TRBV9 to TRBJ2-2; TRBD2 aligns across 9 bases. The V and J ends lost 1 base and 0 bases, in that order; junction bases with no gene match: 1. CDR3 size: 16 residues. Germline CDR1 SGDLS, CDR2 YYNGEE. The CDR3: CASSVLAGANTGELFF. CDR3 DNA: TGTGCCAGCAGCGTATTAGCGGGGGCGAACACCGGGGAGCTGTTTTTT.

As DNA, the CDR3 is TGTGCCAGCAGGGAACAGGGGGCGCAATACAATGAGCAGTTCTTC. Translation: CASREQGAQYNEQFF. The chain links TRBV6-5 to TRBJ2-1; 9 nucleotides align to TRBD1. There are 15 residues in the CDR3. V lost 6 bases to trimming and J lost 4 bases; unmatched junction nucleotides: 7. Germline assignment: CDR1 MNHEY and CDR2 SVGAGI.

This clone appeared once. J is TRBJ1-1 and V is TRBV5-1; TRBD1 might be the D (6 bases). The germline V gene encodes CDR1 SGHRS and CDR2 YFSETQ. The CDR3 consists of 15 residues. Trimming shortened V by 1 base and J by 5 bases, and 15 bases separated the two germline ends. This CDR3 is CASSLRGGPGTEAFF. The CDR3 nucleotides are TGCGCCAGCAGCTTGCGCGGGGGCCCGGGTACTGAAGCTTTCTTT. Complete variable domain (other parts from reference TRBV5-1 and TRBJ1-1): KAGVTQTPRYLIKTRGQQVTLSCSPISGHRSVSWYQQTPGQGLQFLFEYFSETQRNKGNFPGRFSGRQFSNSRSEMNVSTLELGDSALYLCASSLRGGPGTEAFFGQGTRLTVV.

This sequence joins TRBV9 and TRBJ1-2; TRBD1 agrees at 11 bases. This CDR3 region has 16 residues. The junction had 7 bases not matched to a gene; V was cut back by 4 bases and J by 2 bases. The germline CDR1 and CDR2 sequences are SGDLS and YYNGEE. CDR3 sequence reads: CASSLSRDRGNYGYTF. DNA of the CDR3: TGTGCCAGCAGCCTTTCTCGGGACAGGGGGAACTATGGCTACACCTTC. The full variable domain, in which reference TRBV9 and TRBJ1-2 provide the parts outside the CDR3, is DSGVTQTPKHLITATGQRVTLRCSPRSGDLSVYWYQQSLDQGLQFLIQYYNGEERAKGNILERFSAQQFPDLHSELNLSSLELGDSALYFCASSLSRDRGNYGYTFGSGTRLTVV.

The CDR3 protein is CASSLGQEFYEQYF. CDR3 DNA sequence: TGCGCCAGCAGCTTGGGACAGGAATTCTACGAGCAGTACTTC. The chain employs TRBV5-1 and TRBJ2-7; D perhaps matches TRBD1 (6 bases). V shed 0 bases and J shed 3 bases, with 10 bases lying between them. The CDR3 length is 14 residues. The germline V gene encodes CDR1 SGHRS and CDR2 YFSETQ.

The chain joins TRBV7-3 to TRBJ1-2; weak D call: TRBD1 (5 bases). The CDR3 has 13 residues. V lost 6 bases and J 5 bases, leaving 13 bases between the germline ends. The germline V gene encodes CDR1 SGHTA and CDR2 FQGTGA. In DNA, the CDR3 is TGTGCCAGCAGTCGTGATGGGGGGTATGGCTACACCTTC. Its protein is CASSRDGGYGYTF.

The chain carries TRBV6-5 and TRBJ1-2; 8 bases agree with TRBD1. Germline V gene sequence: CDR1 MNHEY, CDR2 SVGAGI. Trimming removed 5 bases from V and 6 bases from J; junction bases left unmatched: 8. This CDR3 has 14 residues. CDR3 bases: TGTGCCAGCAGTAACCGGGACAGGTCTGATGGCTACACCTTC. As protein: CASSNRDRSDGYTF.

The chain carries TRBV21-1 and TRBJ2-7; TRBD1, the table's D call, lacks a check against the DNA. TRBV21-1 is reported as a pseudogene. This CDR3 region has 16 residues. CDR3 region: CASSKWEQGESYEQYF. DNA of the CDR3: TGTGCCAGCAGCAAATGGGAACAGGGGGAGTCCTACGAGCAGTACTTC.

This clone was seen more than once but under ten times. Other DNA variants within this sample encode the same CDR3. V gene TRBV7-2 combines with J gene TRBJ1-2, with 7 bases matching TRBD1. The CDR3 has 14 residues. Germline-derived CDR1 and CDR2 are SGHTA and FQGNSA. The ends lost 0 bases at V and 3 bases at J; junction bases unmatched: 1. CDR3 sequence (DNA): TGTGCCAGCAGCTTAGCCGGACAGGACTATGGCTACACCTTC. Encoded protein: CASSLAGQDYGYTF.

This chain links TRBV27 with TRBJ1-6, with D possibly being TRBD1 (6 bases). Germline V gene data show CDR1 as MNHEY and CDR2 as SMNVEV (reference sequence). V dropped 5 bases and J dropped 5 bases, with 16 bases sitting between them. CDR3 length equals 16 residues. CDR3 loop: CASSLKPQGHNSPLHF. CDR3 sequence (DNA): TGTGCCAGCAGTCTCAAACCACAGGGACATAATTCACCCCTCCACTTT.

The rearrangement uses TRBV29-1 and TRBJ2-7; 10 nucleotides line up with TRBD1. The CDR3 has 13 amino acids. With V trimmed by 7 bases and J by 9 bases, 12 bases remained unmatched. CDR1 and CDR2 (germline): SQVTM, ANQGSEA. The CDR3 DNA follows: TGCAGCGCGACAAGGGATGGGACAGGGGCGCAGTACTTC. Its protein product is CSATRDGTGAQYF.

This clone turned up a few times. The chain employs TRBV4-3 and TRBJ1-6; possible D gene TRBD1, 6 bases. The V end lost 0 bases, the J end lost 6 bases, and 15 bases lay between the germline ends. The CDR3 contains 17 residues. The V gene's germline CDR1 is LGHNA and CDR2 YSLEER. The CDR3 is CASSQDRGGGSNSPLHF. CDR3 in DNA: TGCGCCAGCAGCCAAGATAGGGGGGGTGGGAGTAATTCACCCCTCCACTTT.

The CDR3: CASSGGGGGYYEQYF. CDR3 DNA: TGTGCCAGCAGCGGGGGAGGGGGGGGGTACTACGAGCAGTACTTC. This chain connects TRBV14 to TRBJ2-7, with D tentatively TRBD2 (7 bases). V was clipped by 5 bases and J by 3 bases, with 17 bases between them. The CDR3 contains 15 residues. CDR1 and CDR2 (germline): SGHDN, FVKESK.

This chain joins TRBV6-6 and TRBJ1-5, with 7 bases identical to TRBD1. The V gene's germline CDR1 is MNHNY and CDR2 SVGAGI (reference sequence). With V trimmed by 8 bases and J by 0 bases, 7 bases remained unmatched. The CDR3 sequence is 15 residues long. CDR3 region: CASLGGQLSNQPQHF. DNA for the CDR3: TGTGCCAGCCTTGGGGGACAGCTTAGCAATCAGCCCCAGCATTTT.

This clone was observed once. This chain uses TRBV20-1 with TRBJ1-2; D not resolved. Trimming stripped 2 bases from V and 6 bases from J, with 7 bases between. Germline loops: CDR1 DFQATT, CDR2 SNEGSKA (reference sequence). This CDR3 region has 11 residues. CDR3 in DNA: TGCAGTGCTAGATCTCTTGATGGCTACACCTTC. This translates into CSARSLDGYTF.

This chain connects TRBV2 to TRBJ1-5; D unresolved. This CDR3 is built from 12 residues. Trimming took off 1 base at V and 8 bases at J, with 6 bases between the two ends. Germline V CDR1 and CDR2: SNHLY, FYNNEI. The CDR3: CASSEGSEPQHF. CDR3 coding DNA: TGTGCCAGCAGTGAAGGGAGTGAGCCCCAGCATTTT.

This chain joins TRBV25-1 and TRBJ1-6; 9 bases are a match to TRBD1. The CDR3 runs 13 residues. The V and J ends lost 8 bases and 9 bases, in that order; junction bases with no gene match: 5. Germline lookup yields CDR1 MGHDK and CDR2 SYGVNS. The CDR3 loop reads CASQDRGGSPLHF. In DNA, the CDR3 is TGTGCCAGCCAGGACAGGGGAGGTTCACCCCTCCACTTT.

This clone was seen only once. This rearrangement joins TRBV5-5 to TRBJ1-4; D gene uncertain. The CDR3 is 13 amino acids. V lost 4 bases to trimming and J lost 8 bases, with 12 bases between them. CDR1 is SGHKS and CDR2 is YYEKEE in the germline V gene (reference sequence). The CDR3 bases are TGTGCCAGCAGCCTCGGGGTGGCGGAAAAACTGTTTTTT. Protein sequence: CASSLGVAEKLFF.

The chain is built from TRBV7-2 and TRBJ1-2; D is possibly TRBD1 (5 bases). Between the trimmed V and J ends, which lost 1 base and 3 bases, there was a span of 12 bases. The CDR3 has 15 amino acids. Germline CDR1 and CDR2: SGHTA and FQGNSA. The CDR3 DNA sequence: TGTGCCAGCAGCTTAGGCGGCAGGGCACACTATGGCTACACCTTC. As protein: CASSLGGRAHYGYTF.